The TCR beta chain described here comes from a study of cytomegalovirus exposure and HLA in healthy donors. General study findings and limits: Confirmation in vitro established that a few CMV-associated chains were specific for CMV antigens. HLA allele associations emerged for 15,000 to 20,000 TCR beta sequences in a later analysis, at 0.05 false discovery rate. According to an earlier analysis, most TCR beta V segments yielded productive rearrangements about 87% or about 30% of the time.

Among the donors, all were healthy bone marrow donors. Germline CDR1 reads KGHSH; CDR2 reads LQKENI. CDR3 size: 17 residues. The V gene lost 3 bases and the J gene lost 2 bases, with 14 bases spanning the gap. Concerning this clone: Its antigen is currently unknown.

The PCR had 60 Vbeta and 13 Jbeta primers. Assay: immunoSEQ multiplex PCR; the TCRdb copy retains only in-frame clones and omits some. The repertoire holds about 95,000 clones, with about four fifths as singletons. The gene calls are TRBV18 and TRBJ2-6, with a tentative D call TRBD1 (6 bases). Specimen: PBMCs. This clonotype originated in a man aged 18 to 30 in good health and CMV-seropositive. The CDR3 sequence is CASSPPPNRAGANVLTF. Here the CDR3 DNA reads TGTGCCAGCTCACCTCCCCCCAACAGGGCTGGGGCCAACGTCCTGACTTTC.